This is a list of T cell receptor beta chains from one sample in a study of T cell responses to AZD1222 COVID-19 vaccine. Profiling relied on immunoSEQ multiplex PCR, and the TCRdb table lists in-frame clones only, not all of them. Of around 160,000 clones listed, about 93% are singletons. Sequences were derived from peripheral blood, sampled on day 0 of MenACWY control vaccination. The receptors stem from an adult in good health. Both conserved end residues are part of each CDR3. Where a row states a size, it is once, few, many or the class of an expanded clone; other rows omit it.

v_call: TRBV4-1; clone_size: .; j_call: TRBJ1-1; cdr3_aa: CASSQPTYNTEAFF
v_call: TRBV3-1/TRBV3-2; clone_size: .; j_call: TRBJ1-4; cdr3_aa: CASSQVSGGEKLFF
v_call: TRBV28; clone_size: .; j_call: TRBJ2-1; cdr3_aa: CASTSSGAGQFF
v_call: TRBV9; clone_size: .; j_call: TRBJ1-5; cdr3_aa: CASARGTSNQPQHF
v_call: TRBV30; clone_size: .; j_call: TRBJ1-2; cdr3_aa: CAWSKGGYGYTF
v_call: TRBV11-3; clone_size: .; j_call: TRBJ1-1; cdr3_aa: CASSSTPFTEAFF
v_call: TRBV4-1; clone_size: .; j_call: TRBJ1-1; cdr3_aa: CASRGGDTEAFF
v_call: TRBV5-1; clone_size: .; j_call: TRBJ2-1; cdr3_aa: CASSPAVSSYNEQFF
v_call: TRBV9; clone_size: .; j_call: TRBJ2-1; cdr3_aa: CASSVAQRGDNEQFF
v_call: TRBV6-6; clone_size: .; j_call: TRBJ1-4; cdr3_aa: CASSLSGTGLEKLFF
v_call: TRBV2; clone_size: .; j_call: TRBJ1-2; cdr3_aa: CASSELRGFHYGYTF
v_call: TRBV6-6; clone_size: .; j_call: TRBJ2-7; cdr3_aa: CATRTGDYEQYF
v_call: TRBV6-5; clone_size: once; j_call: TRBJ2-7; cdr3_aa: CASTRIPYEQYF
v_call: TRBV18; clone_size: .; j_call: TRBJ2-3; cdr3_aa: CASSPPGQGTGNTQYF
v_call: TRBV27; clone_size: .; j_call: TRBJ2-7; cdr3_aa: CASIQGSSGVYEQYF
v_call: TRBV7-9; clone_size: .; j_call: TRBJ2-7; cdr3_aa: CASSQGTNEQYF
v_call: TRBV6-5; clone_size: .; j_call: TRBJ2-7; cdr3_aa: CASSYSMAGTYEQYF
v_call: TRBV15; clone_size: .; j_call: TRBJ1-1; cdr3_aa: CATSREERDRGMAFF
v_call: TRBV5-6; clone_size: .; j_call: TRBJ1-1; cdr3_aa: CASSPDDTEAFF
v_call: TRBV30; clone_size: few; j_call: TRBJ2-7; cdr3_aa: CAWSGRDLQSYEQYF
v_call: TRBV7-9; clone_size: few; j_call: TRBJ1-5; cdr3_aa: CASSQTGGDYNQPQHF
v_call: TRBV6-5; clone_size: once; j_call: TRBJ1-2; cdr3_aa: CASSRGKHGYTF
v_call: TRBV28; clone_size: .; j_call: TRBJ1-1; cdr3_aa: CASKLAENTEAFF
v_call: TRBV4-1; clone_size: once; j_call: TRBJ2-3; cdr3_aa: CASSQGLAGGLDTQYF
v_call: TRBV7-2; clone_size: .; j_call: TRBJ1-2; cdr3_aa: CASSLVGQGLYGYTF
v_call: TRBV6-4; clone_size: .; j_call: TRBJ2-3; cdr3_aa: CASSERTSGTDTQYF
v_call: TRBV9; clone_size: .; j_call: TRBJ1-1; cdr3_aa: CASSPTDGYGEAFF
v_call: TRBV7-6; clone_size: .; j_call: TRBJ1-1; cdr3_aa: CASSLTGGTEAFF
v_call: TRBV2; clone_size: .; j_call: TRBJ2-1; cdr3_aa: CASTIGGRGEQFF
v_call: TRBV15; clone_size: .; j_call: TRBJ1-2; cdr3_aa: CATSTSPGAGYGYTF
v_call: TRBV3-1/TRBV3-2; clone_size: .; j_call: TRBJ1-3; cdr3_aa: CASSPGNRGISGNTIYF
v_call: TRBV7-3; clone_size: .; j_call: TRBJ1-5; cdr3_aa: CASSWRDGRGPQHF